These 21 T cell receptor beta chains were sequenced from one sample in a study of cytomegalovirus exposure and HLA in healthy donors. 60 Vbeta and 13 Jbeta primers were used in PCR. Using immunoSEQ multiplex PCR, the repertoire was profiled, and TCRdb retains in-frame clones only, with some absent. The data show fewer than 200,000 clones, under 80% seen once. The sample consisted of PBMCs. The receptors originated from a female donor in good health and CMV-seronegative.

The chain links TRBV5-1 to TRBJ2-5, with 9 bases aligning to TRBD2. This CDR3 comprises 16 residues. With 2 bases clipped from V and 1 base from J, the junction kept 6 bases outside the gene matches. Germline V gene lookup returns CDR1 SGHRS and CDR2 YFSETQ. CDR3 in amino acids: CASSFPSGGTQETQYF. The CDR3 DNA reads TGCGCCAGCAGCTTTCCCAGCGGGGGGACCCAAGAGACCCAGTACTTC.

This clone was seen a handful of times. The V gene is TRBV6-5, the J gene TRBJ2-5, with a possible D match to TRBD1 (6 bases). Germline V gene sequence: CDR1 MNHEY, CDR2 SVGAGI. The CDR3 runs 15 residues. V was shortened by 2 bases and J by 5 bases, with 15 bases between the two germline ends. Written as DNA, the CDR3 is TGTGCCAGCAGTTACGGGGCAGGGGATGGTGAGACCCAGTACTTC. Its translation is CASSYGAGDGETQYF.

The chain uses TRBV6-1 and TRBJ1-5; D unclear. The V gene lost 7 bases and the J gene lost 3 bases, with 10 bases spanning the gap. The CDR3 runs 13 residues. Germline CDR1 is MNHNS and CDR2 is SASEGT. This chain's CDR3 is CASIHSLNQPQHF. The CDR3 nucleotides read TGTGCCAGCATTCACAGCCTCAATCAGCCCCAGCATTTT.

The CDR3 nucleotides read TGTGCCTGGAGTGTAAAAAAGGGCGGACAGGGTATTAGAGAGACCCAGTACTTC. Amino acids: CAWSVKKGGQGIRETQYF. V gene TRBV30 combines with J gene TRBJ2-5; 8 nucleotides align to TRBD1. Germline loops: CDR1 GTSNPN, CDR2 SVGIG (reference sequence). The CDR3 has 18 residues. The junction had 16 bases not matched to a gene; V was cut back by 0 bases and J by 4 bases.

The chain joins TRBV19 to TRBJ1-2; 9 bases agree with TRBD1. This CDR3 comprises 17 residues. The V gene's germline CDR1 is LNHDA and CDR2 SQIVND (reference sequence). V shed 5 bases, J shed 9 bases, and the junction held 19 bases outside the gene matches. The CDR3 protein is CASSPSTGGNVKWSYTF. The DNA for the CDR3 is TGTGCCAGTAGTCCGTCGACAGGGGGTAACGTTAAGTGGAGCTACACCTTC.

The chain uses TRBV15 and TRBJ1-3; D unresolved. The V gene's germline CDR1 is LNHNV and CDR2 YYDKDF (reference sequence). The V end was cut by 0 bases, the J end by 0 bases, with 12 bases between. The length of the CDR3 is 17 residues. The CDR3 DNA reads TGTGCCACCAGCAGAGATCCACGGTCCCGCTCTGGAAACACCATATATTTT. It yields the protein CATSRDPRSRSGNTIYF.

This sequence joins TRBV4-1 and TRBJ2-1; 10 bases line up with TRBD1. The germline V gene has CDR1 MGHRA and CDR2 YSYEKL. With V trimmed by 3 bases and J by 5 bases, 4 bases remained unmatched. CDR3 size: 15 residues. CDR3 sequence (DNA): TGCGCCAGCAGCCATCCGGGACAGGGGCACAATGAGCAGTTCTTC. As protein: CASSHPGQGHNEQFF.

The chain recombines TRBV4-1 with TRBJ1-5; perhaps TRBD1 as D (5 bases). Germline V gene lookup returns CDR1 MGHRA and CDR2 YSYEKL. There are 14 residues in the CDR3. V was cut by 4 bases and J by 4 bases, with 11 bases left in between. For the CDR3, the DNA is TGCGCCAGCAGCCCGGTAGGGGAAAATCAGCCCCAGCATTTT. It encodes CASSPVGENQPQHF.

The chain uses TRBV9 and TRBJ2-7; D uncertain. Germline CDR1 and CDR2: SGDLS and YYNGEE. V shed 0 bases and J shed 2 bases, with 9 bases lying between them. The CDR3 runs to 14 residues. The CDR3 sequence is CASSVGPNTYEQYF. Written as DNA, the CDR3 is TGTGCCAGCAGCGTAGGTCCGAACACCTACGAGCAGTACTTC.

Comment on this clone: Because it lacks the conserved phenylalanine or tryptophan at the end, this CDR3 is likely a read error. This chain links TRBV5-1 with TRBJ2-7; TRBD2 matches at 10 bases. V gave up 0 bases and J gave up 4 bases; unmatched junction bases: 4. The CDR3 extends over 15 amino acids. CDR1 and CDR2 (germline): SGHRS, YFSETQ. This CDR3 is CASSLESSGSYEQYL. The CDR3 nucleotides read TGCGCCAGCAGCTTGGAGTCTAGCGGGAGTTACGAGCAGTACCTC.

This sequence joins TRBV6-1 and TRBJ2-1; 8 nucleotides line up with TRBD1. This CDR3 has 15 residues. J gave up 8 bases and V 5 bases, and 11 bases lay outside the gene matches. The germline V gene encodes CDR1 MNHNS and CDR2 SASEGT. CDR3 protein: CASSHRDRPEDEQFF. DNA for the CDR3: TGTGCCAGCAGTCACCGGGACAGGCCAGAAGATGAGCAGTTCTTC.

The chain employs TRBV11-3 and TRBJ1-2; D is perhaps TRBD1 (6 bases). The CDR3 runs to 14 residues. Germline values: CDR1 SGHNT, CDR2 YENEEA. V was trimmed by 2 bases and J by 8 bases, leaving 15 bases between them. The DNA of the CDR3 is TGTGCCAGCAGCTTACTGCAGGGGCGTGGGGGCTACACCTTC. This translates into CASSLLQGRGGYTF.

The chain couples TRBV14 to TRBJ1-6, with D tentatively TRBD1 (5 bases). CDR3 length equals 14 residues. CDR1 is SGHDN, CDR2 FVKESK, per germline. V was cut by 7 bases and J by 4 bases, with 11 bases left in between. For the CDR3, the DNA is TGTGCCAGCAACCGACAGCCATATAATTCACCCCTCCACTTT. It is translated as CASNRQPYNSPLHF.

The CDR3 sequence is CASSLGQEGYGYTF. CDR3 sequence (DNA): TGTGCCAGCAGTTTAGGACAGGAGGGCTATGGCTACACCTTC. The chain is built from TRBV6-6 and TRBJ1-2, with 7 bases that match TRBD1. Germline V CDR1 and CDR2: MNHNY, SVGAGI (reference sequence). The trim removed 4 bases at V and 4 bases at J, leaving 6 bases unmatched. The CDR3 is 14 residues long.

This clone was seen more than once but under ten times. The J gene is TRBJ2-5, the V gene TRBV7-8; 7 bases agree with TRBD1. The DNA end is a closer match to TRBJ2-7, so the J assignment may be wrong. This CDR3 is built from 14 residues. Germline V lookup: CDR1 SGHVS, CDR2 FQNEAQ. CDR3 region: CASSLGGQNYEQYF. In nucleotides, the CDR3 is TGTGCCAGCAGCTTAGGGGGACAGAACTACGAGCAGTACTTC.

The V call is TRBV11-2, the J call TRBJ2-7; 12 bases are shared with TRBD2. The CDR3 sequence is 15 residues long. V dropped 5 bases and J dropped 4; count of bases not matched to a gene: 6. From germline, CDR1 is SGHAT and CDR2 FQNNGV. The CDR3 spells CASSPGLAGSYEQYF. The CDR3 DNA follows: TGTGCCAGCAGCCCTGGACTAGCGGGATCGTACGAGCAGTACTTC. The full variable domain, completed using reference TRBV11-2 and TRBJ2-7, is EAGVAQSPRYKIIEKRQSVAFWCNPISGHATLYWYQQILGQGPKLLIQFQNNGVVDDSQLPKDRFSAERLKGVDSTLKIQPAKLEDSAVYLCASSPGLAGSYEQYFGPGTRLTVT.

V is TRBV19 and J is TRBJ2-2, with D possibly being TRBD2 (6 bases). V lost 6 bases and J 0 bases, leaving 8 bases between the germline ends. The CDR3 spans 14 residues. Germline values: CDR1 LNHDA, CDR2 SQIVND (reference sequence). CDR3 nucleotide sequence: TGTGCCAGTAGGGCGGGGACGAACACCGGGGAGCTGTTTTTT. It specifies CASRAGTNTGELFF.

The chain links TRBV5-1 to TRBJ1-1, with no clear D. Per the germline V gene, CDR1 is SGHRS and CDR2 is YFSETQ. The CDR3 spans 12 residues. Trimming shortened V by 4 bases and J by 7 bases, and 11 bases separated the two germline ends. CDR3 sequence: CASSPAGSEAFF. The CDR3 DNA reads as TGCGCCAGCAGCCCCGCGGGTAGTGAAGCTTTCTTT.

This clone was observed a few times. CDR3 DNA sequence: TGTGCCAGTGTCGACAGGCGCAATCAGCCCCAGCATTTT. Translated: CASVDRRNQPQHF. This rearrangement joins TRBV19 to TRBJ1-5, with D tentatively TRBD1 (6 bases). With 8 bases removed from V and 2 bases from J, the gap between germline ends came to 10 bases. CDR1 LNHDA and CDR2 SQIVND come from the germline V gene (reference sequence). CDR3 length: 13 amino acids.

V usage is TRBV7-6 and J usage is TRBJ2-3, with 8 bases that match TRBD1. In germline, CDR1 is SGHVS, CDR2 FNYEAQ. V gave up 5 bases and J gave up 2 bases; unmatched junction bases: 3. The CDR3 extends over 14 amino acids. DNA for the CDR3: TGTGCCAGCAGCGTGGACAGGGCCACAGATACGCAGTATTTT. Amino acids: CASSVDRATDTQYF.

The gene calls are TRBV6-6 and TRBJ2-5; D unresolved. Germline V gene lookup returns CDR1 MNHNY and CDR2 SVGAGI (reference sequence). The V and J ends lost 2 bases and 1 base respectively, with 8 bases between them. This CDR3 comprises 14 residues. The DNA for the CDR3 is TGTGCCAGCAGTTACCTCACAGCCCAAGAGACCCAGTACTTC. Translating it yields CASSYLTAQETQYF.